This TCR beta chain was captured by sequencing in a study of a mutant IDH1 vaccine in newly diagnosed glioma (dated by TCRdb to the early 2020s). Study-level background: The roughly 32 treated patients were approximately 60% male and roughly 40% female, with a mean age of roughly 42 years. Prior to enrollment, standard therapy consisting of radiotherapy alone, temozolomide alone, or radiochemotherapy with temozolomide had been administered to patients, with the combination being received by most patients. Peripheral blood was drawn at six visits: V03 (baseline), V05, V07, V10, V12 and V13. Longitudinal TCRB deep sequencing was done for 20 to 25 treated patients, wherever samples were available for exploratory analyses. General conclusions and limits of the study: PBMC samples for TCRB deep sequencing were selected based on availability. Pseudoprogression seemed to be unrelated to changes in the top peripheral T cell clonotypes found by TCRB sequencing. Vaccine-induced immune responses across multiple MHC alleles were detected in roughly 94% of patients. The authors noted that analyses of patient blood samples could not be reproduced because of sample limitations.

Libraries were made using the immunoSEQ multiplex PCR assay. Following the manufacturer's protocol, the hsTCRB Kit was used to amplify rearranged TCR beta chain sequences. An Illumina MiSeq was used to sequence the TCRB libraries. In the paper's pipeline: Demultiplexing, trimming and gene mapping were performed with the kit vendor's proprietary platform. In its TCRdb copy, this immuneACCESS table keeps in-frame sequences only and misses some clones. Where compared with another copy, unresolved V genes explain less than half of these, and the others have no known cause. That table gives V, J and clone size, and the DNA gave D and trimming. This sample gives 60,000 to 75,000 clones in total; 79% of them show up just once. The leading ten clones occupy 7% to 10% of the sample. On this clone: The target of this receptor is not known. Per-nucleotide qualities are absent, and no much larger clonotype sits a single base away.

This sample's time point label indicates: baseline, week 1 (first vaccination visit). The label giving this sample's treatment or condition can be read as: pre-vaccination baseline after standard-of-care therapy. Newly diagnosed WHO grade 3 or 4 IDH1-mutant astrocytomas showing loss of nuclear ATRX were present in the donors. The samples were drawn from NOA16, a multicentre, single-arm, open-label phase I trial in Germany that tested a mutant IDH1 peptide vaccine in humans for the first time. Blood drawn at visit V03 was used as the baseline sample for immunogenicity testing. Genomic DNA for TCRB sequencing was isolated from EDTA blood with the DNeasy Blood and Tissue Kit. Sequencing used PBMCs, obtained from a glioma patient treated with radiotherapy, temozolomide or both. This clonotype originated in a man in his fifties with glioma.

The DNA sequence reads TGTGCCAGCAGATTCCAGGAGACCCAGTACTTC. Its translation is CASRFQETQYF. The chain couples TRBV6-5 to TRBJ2-5; the D gene is unclear. The cysteine opens and the phenylalanine closes a CDR3 of 11 amino acids. Only the CDR3 portion is preserved as DNA: 33 bases, with reading frame beginning at the first base. Trimming at the junction amounts to 6 bases on V and 5 bases on J, and the germline ends lie 7 bases apart. The germline V gene provides CDR1 MNHEY and CDR2 SVGAGI.